Listed here are 14 T cell receptor beta chains from one sample, sequenced in a study of T cells in Graves' hyperthyroidism and ophthalmopathy. TCR beta CDR3 region amplification was performed from RNA transcripts. HTBI primers were used for first-round RT-PCR of the TCR CDR3. TCRdb used MiXCR to reprocess the multiplex PCR reads, holding one entry per CDR3 protein. The repertoire consists of roughly 660,000 distinct CDR3 sequences, with around 15% occurring once and the leading ten covering 15%. The sequenced material came from blood. The receptor source for this set is a man in his fifties or sixties with Graves' hyperthyroidism.

This clonotype was observed many times. V usage is TRBV20-1 and J usage is TRBJ2-1; tentatively, D is TRBD1 (6 bases). The CDR3 length is 18 residues. The V end was cut by 0 bases, the J end by 7 bases, with 25 bases between. Per germline, CDR1 DFQATT and CDR2 SNEGSKA (reference sequence). CDR3 DNA: TGCAGTGCTAGAGATCAAATCTACCGGGACAATCGGGGAAATGAGCAGTTCTTC. Its protein product is CSARDQIYRDNRGNEQFF.

Of note for this clonotype: The junction shows a germline mismatch at one end, possibly a read error. The chain recombines TRBV7-9 with TRBJ2-2, with D tentatively TRBD1 (5 bases). In germline, CDR1 is SEHNR, CDR2 FQNEAQ (reference sequence). The CDR3 spans 15 residues. The CDR3 is CANSLPRGSYGELFF. The CDR3 DNA reads as TGTGCCAACAGCTTACCTAGGGGATCCTACGGGGAGCTGTTTTTT.

This clonotype came up many times. The chain combines TRBV27 with TRBJ1-5; maybe TRBD1 (5 bases). Trimming took off 2 bases at V and 6 bases at J, with 8 bases between the two ends. CDR1 and CDR2 from the germline V gene are MNHEY and SMNVEV (reference sequence). CDR3 size: 13 residues. The CDR3 is CASSLRGGQPQHF. CDR3 coding DNA: TGTGCCAGCAGTTTACGGGGCGGTCAGCCCCAGCATTTT.

This clonotype has more than one count but fewer than ten. This sequence joins TRBV29-1 and TRBJ1-2; no clear D. Germline CDR1 reads SQVTM; CDR2 reads ANQGSEA. The CDR3 consists of 14 residues. The V end lost 4 bases, the J end lost 4 bases, and 16 bases lay between the germline ends. The chain's CDR3 is CSVGRRDVGYGYTF. The CDR3 bases are TGCAGCGTTGGTCGAAGGGATGTGGGCTATGGCTACACCTTC.

This sequence joins TRBV3-1 and TRBJ2-7, with 15 nucleotides matching TRBD2. CDR3 length: 17 amino acids. V was clipped by 5 bases and J by 2 bases; unmatched bases: 7. CDR1 is LGHDT and CDR2 is YNNKEL in the germline V gene (reference sequence). The CDR3 sequence is CASSSLGTSGRPYEQYF. Written as DNA, the CDR3 is TGTGCCAGCAGCTCCCTCGGGACTAGCGGGAGGCCCTACGAGCAGTACTTC.

This clonotype was recorded a few times. A much larger clone sits a single nucleotide away, making a read error possible. The rearrangement joins TRBV20-1 to TRBJ2-5, with 11 nucleotides matching TRBD2. This CDR3 has 12 amino acids. The V gene's germline CDR1 is DFQATT and CDR2 SNEGSKA (reference sequence). In nucleotides, the CDR3 is TGCGGTGCTAGCGGGGGGCTGGAGACCCAGTACTTC. Translating it yields CGASGGLETQYF.

At least ten counts were recorded for this clonotype. The chain joins TRBV19 to TRBJ1-2; D is undetermined. This CDR3 has 15 residues. The V end was cut by 3 bases, the J end by 7 bases, with 18 bases between. CDR1 is LNHDA, CDR2 SQIVND, per germline (reference sequence). The CDR3 here is CASSIFFVEGGGYTF. The CDR3 DNA reads as TGTGCCAGTAGTATTTTCTTCGTGGAGGGCGGTGGCTACACCTTC.

The sample holds a few counts of this clonotype. The chain joins TRBV6-2 or TRBV6-3 to TRBJ2-3, with D possibly being TRBD2 (5 bases). With 6 bases removed from V and 3 bases from J, the gap between germline ends came to 16 bases. Germline V lookup: CDR1 MNHEY, CDR2 SVGEGT. The CDR3 has 15 residues. CDR3 DNA sequence: TGTGCCAGCAGAGCGGACTGGCTGATGACAGATACGCAGTATTTT. It translates to CASRADWLMTDTQYF.

In this sample, this clonotype turned up many times. The chain uses TRBV24-1 and TRBJ1-5, with a weak D call TRBD1 (5 bases). Looked up from germline, CDR1 is KGHDR and CDR2 is SFDVKD. The germline V and J ends were trimmed by 4 bases and 7 bases, with 13 bases remaining between them. CDR3 length: 14 amino acids. The CDR3 reads CATSESRRAQPQHF. The CDR3 nucleotides read TGTGCCACCAGTGAGTCGCGCAGGGCCCAGCCCCAGCATTTT.

This sequence joins TRBV3-1 and TRBJ1-5; D gene ambiguous. The V end was cut by 0 bases, the J end by 5 bases, with 11 bases between. This CDR3 is 15 amino acids long. The germline gives CDR1 LGHDT, CDR2 YNNKEL (reference sequence). The DNA of the CDR3 is TGTGCCAGCAGCCAAGATGTCGGGGAGTATCAGCCCCAGCATTTT. This codes for CASSQDVGEYQPQHF.

This chain links TRBV10-3 with TRBJ2-3; TRBD1 might be the D (5 bases). This CDR3 is built from 15 residues. V was trimmed by 0 bases and J by 4 bases, leaving 11 bases between them. CDR1 and CDR2 from the germline V gene are ENHRY and SYGVKD. DNA for the CDR3: TGTGCCATCAGTGAGTCAGGGGTTGGTTCAGATACGCAGTATTTT. Translated: CAISESGVGSDTQYF.

This clonotype was seen at least ten times. The CDR3 loop is CASSLDLAELQETQYF. As DNA, the CDR3 is TGTGCCAGCAGCTTAGATCTAGCGGAGTTACAAGAGACCCAGTACTTC. The V call is TRBV11-2, the J call TRBJ2-5; 7 bases align to TRBD2. The CDR3 loop spans 16 amino acids. V gave up 0 bases and J gave up 2 bases; unmatched junction bases: 6. Germline lookup yields CDR1 SGHAT and CDR2 FQNNGV.

The chain uses TRBV5-6 and TRBJ2-7, with D tentatively TRBD1 (5 bases). Trimming stripped 6 bases from V and 0 bases from J, with 16 bases between. The CDR3 is made up of 15 amino acids. In germline, CDR1 is SGHDT, CDR2 YYEEEE. The CDR3 DNA reads as TGTGCCAGCAAAAGGCGGCAGGACAACTCCTACGAGCAGTACTTC. It encodes CASKRRQDNSYEQYF.

This chain connects TRBV9 to TRBJ2-3; tentatively, D is TRBD2 (5 bases). CDR3 length: 15 residues. Trimming pared 6 bases from V and 0 bases from J, leaving 14 bases between. The germline gives CDR1 SGDLS, CDR2 YYNGEE. Here the CDR3 reads CASNKGGSSTDTQYF. CDR3 DNA: TGTGCCAGCAATAAAGGTGGGAGCAGCACAGATACGCAGTATTTT.